This is a list of T cell receptor beta chains from one sample in a study of chemoradiotherapy in HPV16-positive cancers. The assay was immunoSEQ multiplex PCR, and TCRdb's table has in-frame clones only and misses some. Of about 31,000 clones listed, 75% to 90% were seen once; the top ten hold 5% to 7%. Material: blood, obtained from a patient who underwent chemoradiotherapy. The receptors were sampled from a human donor with HPV-associated anogenital cancer. Each CDR3 is given with its conserved first and last residue. D genes are given only for firm matches. Size tells how often a clone was seen (once, few, many) or the class of an expanded clone, and some rows leave it out.

D	size	V	J	DNA	CDR3
.	.	TRBV19	TRBJ1-2	TGTGCCACTCTGGGAGGGAAATCGGGTTACACCTTC	CATLGGKSGYTF
.	.	TRBV5-6	TRBJ1-2	TGTGCCAGCAGCTTGGACAATCCGAGCTATGGCTACACCTTC	CASSLDNPSYGYTF
.	.	TRBV18	TRBJ1-2	TGTGCCAGCTCACTACCGGACACGACCTTCATTTCTTCTAACTATGGCTACACCTTC	CASSLPDTTFISSNYGYTF
.	.	TRBV5-6	TRBJ1-4	TGTGCCAGCAGCTTCTTTGCCCGGACGGATGAAAAACTGTTTTTT	CASSFFARTDEKLFF
.	.	TRBV5-1	TRBJ2-2	TGCGCCAGCAGCTTTAGGTCGGGTTCGAACACCGGGGAGCTGTTTTTT	CASSFRSGSNTGELFF
TRBD1	.	TRBV5-1	TRBJ2-5	TGCGCCAGCAGCGTTAACGGACAGGGGGCGGAAGAGACCCAGTACTTC	CASSVNGQGAEETQYF
TRBD1	.	TRBV19	TRBJ1-2	TGTGCCAGTAGTATAAGTTCGTTGGGACAGGGAGCTCTCTATGGCTACACCTTC	CASSISSLGQGALYGYTF
.	.	TRBV19	TRBJ1-1	TGTGCCAGTAGTATTACGGGGGCTTATACTGAAGCTTTCTTT	CASSITGAYTEAFF
TRBD1	.	TRBV9	TRBJ1-4	TGTGCCAGCAGCGTATCGGGACAGGGTAATGAAAAACTGTTTTTT	CASSVSGQGNEKLFF
.	.	TRBV6-6	TRBJ2-5	TGTGCCAGCAGTTACCCGACAGCTACGGAGGGAGAGACCCAGTACTTC	CASSYPTATEGETQYF
.	.	TRBV6-5	TRBJ1-2	TGTGCCAGCAGTCAGCAGCAGGCCCTCTATGGCTACACCTTC	CASSQQQALYGYTF
.	.	TRBV7-6	TRBJ1-4	TGTGCCAGCAGGCGGGGAGGGGGGAATGAAAAACTGTTTTTT	CASRRGGGNEKLFF
TRBD1	.	TRBV5-4	TRBJ2-5	TGTGCCAGCAGCTTACCGGGACAGCAAGAGACCCAGTACTTC	CASSLPGQQETQYF
TRBD1	.	TRBV19	TRBJ2-6	TGTGCCAGTAGTACCTTGACAGGGGGTGCCTCTGGGGCCAACGTCCTGACTTTC	CASSTLTGGASGANVLTF
.	.	TRBV14	TRBJ2-7	TGTGCCAGCAGCCAAGGCCGGTATGGGGGAGGAGGGGGCCTCTCCTACGAGCAGTACTTC	CASSQGRYGGGGGLSYEQYF
.	.	TRBV12-5	TRBJ2-6	TGTGCTAGTGGTTTGATTGGGGCTGGGGCCAACGTCCTGACTTTC	CASGLIGAGANVLTF
.	.	TRBV19	TRBJ1-1	TGTGCCACCGAGCCCAGGGCCCCGAACACTGAAGCTTTCTTT	CATEPRAPNTEAFF
.	few	TRBV11-2	TRBJ1-1	TGTGCCAGCAGCTTCCGACAGGACCGAACTGAAGCTTTCTTT	CASSFRQDRTEAFF
TRBD1	.	TRBV9	TRBJ1-3	TGTGCCAGCAACCAACAGGGGTCTGGAAACACCATATATTTT	CASNQQGSGNTIYF
.	.	TRBV4-1	TRBJ2-3	TGCGCCAGCAGCCTCCCCTCCGGGACTCAAAACACAGATACGCAGTATTTT	CASSLPSGTQNTDTQYF
TRBD1	few	TRBV2	TRBJ2-5	TGTGCCAGCAGTCGGGACAGCCAAGAGACCCAGTACTTC	CASSRDSQETQYF
TRBD1	.	TRBV9	TRBJ2-3	TGTGCCAGCAGCCTGACGGGACAGGGGAGCACAGATACGCAGTATTTT	CASSLTGQGSTDTQYF
.	.	TRBV21-1	TRBJ2-7	TGTGCCAGCAGCACCCTAAGGCCGTGGGGGGGACTACTCTACGAGCAGTACTTC	CASSTLRPWGGLLYEQYF
.	.	TRBV7-2	TRBJ1-1	TGTGCCAGCAGCTTATCTATCGGGATCACTGAAGCTTTCTTT	CASSLSIGITEAFF
TRBD1	.	TRBV30	TRBJ2-7	TGTGCCTGGCAGGGGGCCTACGAGCAGTACTTC	CAWQGAYEQYF
.	.	TRBV5-4	TRBJ1-6	TGTGCCAGCAGCTCTAGCTTCGTGGACGGAAGCTCCTATAATTCACCCCTCCACTTT	CASSSSFVDGSSYNSPLHF
.	.	TRBV2	TRBJ2-5	TGTGCCAGCGGGGCGGGCCGGGAGACCCAGTACTTC	CASGAGRETQYF
TRBD1	.	TRBV30	TRBJ2-4	TGTGCCGGCGTCGACAGGGGAAGTTTGGACATTCAGTACTTC	CAGVDRGSLDIQYF
TRBD1	.	TRBV14	TRBJ1-3	TGTGCCAGCAGCCTCTCCAGGGGGGCTGGAAACACCATATATTTT	CASSLSRGAGNTIYF
.	.	TRBV7-9	TRBJ2-4	TGTGCCAGCAACCGAGGGGATGGCATTCAGTACTTC	CASNRGDGIQYF
TRBD2	.	TRBV6-1	TRBJ2-5	TGTGCCAGCAGTGTATCATTAGGTCCAGCGGGGGAGACCCAGTACTTC	CASSVSLGPAGETQYF
.	.	TRBV10-3	TRBJ1-2	TGTGCCATCACTGGGGCGGACGGGAACTATGGCTACACCTTC	CAITGADGNYGYTF
.	.	TRBV18	TRBJ1-2	TGTGCCAGCTCACCACAGTCACAGGGAAATACGTATGGCTACACCTTC	CASSPQSQGNTYGYTF
.	.	TRBV15	TRBJ1-5	TGTGCCACCAGCAGAGATAGGGCAGCTTCGGGCAATCAGCCCCAGCATTTT	CATSRDRAASGNQPQHF
.	.	TRBV19	TRBJ1-6	TGTGCCAGTAGTATCAGCGGGTGGAGCTCCTATAATTCACCCCTCCACTTT	CASSISGWSSYNSPLHF
.	.	TRBV5-1	TRBJ2-5	TGCGCCAGCAGCTTTATGAGGTTAGAGACCCAGTACTTC	CASSFMRLETQYF
TRBD1	.	TRBV5-8	TRBJ2-1	TGTGCCAGCAGCTTGGGGGGCAGGGGGTATGGTGAGCAGTTCTTC	CASSLGGRGYGEQFF
TRBD1	.	TRBV5-4	TRBJ1-4	TGTGCCAGCAGCTTGTGGACAGGGGTGAATGAAAAACTGTTTTTT	CASSLWTGVNEKLFF
.	.	TRBV19	TRBJ2-3	TGTGCCAGTAGTATAGGACACCGCACAGATACGCAGTATTTT	CASSIGHRTDTQYF
TRBD2	.	TRBV11-2	TRBJ2-3	TGTGCCAGCAGCTTAGTGCCTAGCGGGGGCTACACAGATACGCAGTATTTT	CASSLVPSGGYTDTQYF
.	.	TRBV30	TRBJ1-2	TGTGCCTGGAGCCCCCGGGACCGCGCCTATGGCTACACCTTC	CAWSPRDRAYGYTF
.	few	TRBV11-2	TRBJ1-2	TGTGCCAGCAGCTTAGTCACTGGTGGGGGCTACACCTTC	CASSLVTGGGYTF
.	once	TRBV28	TRBJ2-7	TGTGCCAGCAGTTTACTCAACAGGATCTACGAGCAGTACTTC	CASSLLNRIYEQYF
TRBD2	.	TRBV5-1	TRBJ2-5	TGCGCCAGCAGCGTATTAGCGGGGGGGCTTGGGGACCAGTACTTC	CASSVLAGGLGDQYF
.	.	TRBV29-1	TRBJ1-1	TGCAGCGTTGGAACGGGACTAAATGAAGCTTTCTTT	CSVGTGLNEAFF
.	.	TRBV19	TRBJ1-2	TGTGCCAGTAGTATAGATTTATCGGGGGGATTGTACTATGGCTACACCTTC	CASSIDLSGGLYYGYTF
.	.	TRBV21-1	TRBJ1-2	TGTGCCAGCACGGAGGGCTACACCTTC	CASTEGYTF
.	.	TRBV7-2	TRBJ2-7	TGTGCCAGCAGCTCACGGGGGGCCAGCTCCTACGAGCAGTACTTC	CASSSRGASSYEQYF
.	.	TRBV19	TRBJ1-2	TGTGCCAGTAGTATAGCAAGCGGGGAGTATGGCTACACCTTC	CASSIASGEYGYTF
.	.	TRBV6-5	TRBJ2-1	TGTGCCAGCAGTTCGGACAGCCATGAGCAGTTCTTC	CASSSDSHEQFF
TRBD1	few	TRBV10-3	TRBJ1-2	TGTGCCATCAGTGAAGGTCGGACAGGCTATGGCTACACCTTC	CAISEGRTGYGYTF
TRBD1	.	TRBV6-4	TRBJ1-1	TGTGCCAGTCGGGACAGTTCTTCCAACACTGAAGCTTTCTTT	CASRDSSSNTEAFF